This T cell receptor (beta chain) was sequenced during a study of Graves' ophthalmopathy and Graves' hyperthyroidism (dated by TCRdb to the late 2010s). Describing the broader study: Hyperthyroidism was considered stable if no progression to ophthalmopathy occurred within 18 months of follow-up. The study used signatures of the TCR beta repertoire to tell Graves' ophthalmopathy apart from Graves' hyperthyroidism and to predict which patients would progress to ophthalmopathy. In total, 135 blood samples were TCR-sequenced: some 40 ophthalmopathy, 80 or so hyperthyroidism and roughly 17 hyperthyroidism-to-ophthalmopathy patients. To explore V-J signatures distinguishing ophthalmopathy from hyperthyroidism, a discovery set of about 99 patients (roughly 45 ophthalmopathy, 57 stable hyperthyroidism) was enrolled. For independent validation, a separate cohort was made up of 18 hyperthyroidism patients plus 17 patients who later progressed from hyperthyroidism to ophthalmopathy. In roughly 6 hyperthyroidism patients, T-cell repertoires of thyroid tissue and blood were compared. Following sample collection, hyperthyroidism patients were given methimazole at a starting dose of 30 mg daily, and ophthalmopathy patients were given high-dose intravenous methylprednisolone. Here is what the overall study found, with its caveats: In cross-validation, the 13-signature model distinguished ophthalmopathy from stable hyperthyroidism with 87.88% sensitivity and roughly 81% specificity, while in the test set the corresponding values were approximately 79% and 70%. Sample size was not statistically predetermined, and group allocation was not concealed from the investigators. In validation, the model predicted ophthalmopathy progression with 55% to 71% sensitivity and 72.22% specificity; fewer than 15 predicted patients were CT-confirmed with GO in a median of about 6.2 months. Most of the expanded thyroid clonotypes with a frequency above 0.001 were also detected in blood, and it was suggested that the thyroid immune response may be reflected by blood repertoires.

At least ten counts were recorded for this clonotype. Its antigen is not yet known. No base qualities exist here, and no much larger clone lies one base off it. The germline V gene specifies MGHRA as CDR1 and YSYEKL as CDR2. The CDR3 goes from the cysteine to the phenylalanine over 15 residues. The kept DNA is CDR3 alone, 45 bases in frame from the first base. V gives up 0 bases and J gives up 3 bases, and the segment between their germline ends measures 11 bases. For repertoire sequencing, the TCR beta CDR3 regions were amplified from RNA transcripts. HTBI primers and the Qiagen OneStep RT-PCR kit were used in a first-round RT-PCR, which was followed by a second-round multiplex PCR, size selection and purification. Libraries were sequenced on an Illumina HiSeq2000 using paired-end 100 bp reads. Processing in the source paper ran as follows. SOAPnuke was used to process the reads, throwing out any read that had adapters, had uncalled bases, had a mean Phred below 15, or lacked an exact constant-primer or identifier match. COPE v1.2.5 was used to merge high-quality paired reads. Each unique nucleotide sequence was defined as a clonotype, and clonotypes were aligned to IMGT TRB V, D and J references with MiTCR v1.1. Analysis was restricted to V-J combinations with a frequency above 0.0001, which covered over 98% of repertoires. A TCR clonal expansion and chaos score per V-J combination was defined as the ratio of F50 clonal expansion to chaos observed in the TCRdist matrix. Welch's t-statistics and random forest were used to reduce features to about 14 V-J combinations, which were fed into a naive Bayes classifier. The similarity between thyroid and blood repertoires was quantified using the Morisita-Horn index. The raw public reads went through TCRdb reprocessing: fastp at Q25, MiXCR clone calling, in-frame beta chains kept. Entries are consolidated by CDR3 protein sequence, retaining the most common genes and DNA. For this entry, the V and J calls and clone size follow TCRdb and not the study's own pipeline. This sample gives more than 1,000,000 distinct CDR3 sequences in total; about 36% of them show up just once. Of the sample, more than 9.5% falls within the top ten clones.

The hyperthyroidism patients were 18 to 65 years old and newly diagnosed, with a disease duration of less than 2 months. Patients with other autoimmune diseases, uncontrolled infections, pregnancy or lactation were excluded from the study. Diagnosis relied on clinical symptoms, serum thyroxine, TRAb, thyroid ultrasound and orbital computed tomography. Total RNA was extracted with Trizol reagent and quality-checked on an Agilent 2100 Bioanalyzer. This receptor was taken from an adult man with Graves' hyperthyroidism. Sequenced sample: peripheral blood or thyroid tissue (not recorded which). Here the chain combines TRBV4-1 and TRBJ2-5; possibly the D gene is TRBD1, per 6 matching bases. The nucleotides are TGCGCCAGCAGCCAAGATGGGTCAGGGGAAGAGACCCAGTACTTC. This codes for CASSQDGSGEETQYF.